The present entry profiles one T cell receptor (beta chain) with its context. The data are from a study of T cell changes during pregnancy in multiple sclerosis. Sequencing was performed with immunoSEQ multiplex PCR; in TCRdb, only in-frame clones are kept and a portion is missing. Here the sample spans about 48,000 clones, around 90% being singletons. The V end lost 0 bases, the J end lost 3 bases, and 10 bases lay between the germline ends. CDR1 and CDR2 from the germline V gene are SGHTS and YDEGEE. CDR3 length equals 15 residues. This TCR came from a female donor with multiple sclerosis, enrolled in a pregnancy study. This rearrangement joins TRBV5-8 to TRBJ1-3, with D possibly being TRBD1 (5 bases). The source was CD4+ T cells from peripheral blood mononuclear cells, collected in the third trimester of pregnancy. The CDR3 region is CASSLGQLHGNTIYF. The CDR3 DNA reads as TGTGCCAGCAGCTTGGGACAGCTACATGGAAACACCATATATTTT.